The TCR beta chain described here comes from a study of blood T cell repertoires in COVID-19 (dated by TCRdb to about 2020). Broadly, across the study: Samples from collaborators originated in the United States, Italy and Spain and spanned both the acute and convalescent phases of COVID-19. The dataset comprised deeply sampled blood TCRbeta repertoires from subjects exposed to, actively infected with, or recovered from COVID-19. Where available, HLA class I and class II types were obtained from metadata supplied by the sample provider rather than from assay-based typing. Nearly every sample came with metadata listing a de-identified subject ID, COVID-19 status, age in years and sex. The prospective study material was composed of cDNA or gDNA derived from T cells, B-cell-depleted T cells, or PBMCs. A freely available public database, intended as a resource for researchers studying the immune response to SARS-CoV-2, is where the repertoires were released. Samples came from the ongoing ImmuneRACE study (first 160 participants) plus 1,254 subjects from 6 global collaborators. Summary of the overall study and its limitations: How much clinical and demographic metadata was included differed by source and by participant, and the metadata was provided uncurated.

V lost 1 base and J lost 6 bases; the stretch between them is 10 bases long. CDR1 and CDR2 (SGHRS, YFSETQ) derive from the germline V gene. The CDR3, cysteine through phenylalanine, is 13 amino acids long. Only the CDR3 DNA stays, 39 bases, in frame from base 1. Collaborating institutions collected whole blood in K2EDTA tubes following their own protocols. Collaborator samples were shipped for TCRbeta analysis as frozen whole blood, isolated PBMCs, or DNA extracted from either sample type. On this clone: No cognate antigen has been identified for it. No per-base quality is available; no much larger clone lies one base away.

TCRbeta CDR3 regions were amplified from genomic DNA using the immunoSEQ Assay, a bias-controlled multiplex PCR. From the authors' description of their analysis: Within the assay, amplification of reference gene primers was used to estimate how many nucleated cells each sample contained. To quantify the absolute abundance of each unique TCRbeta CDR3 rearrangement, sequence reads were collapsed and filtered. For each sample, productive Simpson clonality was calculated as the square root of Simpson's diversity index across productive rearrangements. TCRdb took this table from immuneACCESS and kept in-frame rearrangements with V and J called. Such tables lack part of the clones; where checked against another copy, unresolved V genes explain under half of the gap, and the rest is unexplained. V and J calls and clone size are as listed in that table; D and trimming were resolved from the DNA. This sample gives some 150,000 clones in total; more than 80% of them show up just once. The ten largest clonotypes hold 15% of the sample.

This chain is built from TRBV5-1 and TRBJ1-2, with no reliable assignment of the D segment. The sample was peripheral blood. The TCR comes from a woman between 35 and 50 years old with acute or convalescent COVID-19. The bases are TGCGCCAGCAGCTTGACGGGGATGGATGGCTACACCTTC. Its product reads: CASSLTGMDGYTF.